This TCR beta chain was documented in a study of T cells in Graves' hyperthyroidism and ophthalmopathy (dated by TCRdb to between 2018 and 2021). Regarding the study in general: Peripheral blood samples were taken at initial diagnosis, before any treatment was given. To identify distinguishing TCR V-J signatures, a discovery cohort of about a hundred patients was used, comprising some 45 with Graves' ophthalmopathy and some 57 with stable Graves' hyperthyroidism. Prospective prediction of ophthalmopathy was tested in an independent validation cohort of 18 to 20 hyperthyroidism patients and 17 patients who later progressed to ophthalmopathy. For training and testing, the 100 patients in the discovery cohort were randomly divided in a 7:3 ratio. The study also compared thyroid tissue and blood T-cell repertoires from about six Graves' hyperthyroidism patients. After blood sampling, hyperthyroidism patients were treated with methimazole at a starting dose of 30 mg daily, and ophthalmopathy patients were treated with high-dose intravenous methylprednisolone. TCR Vbeta CDR3 sequencing of 120 to 150 peripheral blood samples (over 40 ophthalmopathy, over 70 hyperthyroidism and roughly 17 progressor patients) is reported in the paper. General findings and caveats noted by the study authors: Ophthalmopathy was separated from stable hyperthyroidism by a 13 V-J signature model, with 85% to 90% sensitivity and about 81% specificity obtained in cross-validation and 80%/75% obtained in testing. During validation, the model predicted progression to ophthalmopathy a median of around 7 months ahead of onset, with roughly 65% sensitivity and less than 85% specificity. Sample size was not statistically predetermined, and blinding of investigators to group allocation was not performed. Most expanded thyroid clonotypes (frequency above 0.001) were also detected in blood, suggesting blood repertoires may reflect thyroid immune responses.

This clonotype was seen repeatedly, ten times or more. Which antigen it targets is not known. Base-call qualities are not available, and no considerably larger clone is one nucleotide away. Ophthalmopathy patients had moderately to severely active disease, Clinical Activity Score of at least 3, NOSPECS grade of at least 4, and duration under 3 months. The study excluded patients with uncontrolled infections, other autoimmune diseases, pregnancy or lactation. Clinical symptoms, serum thyroxine and TRAb, thyroid ultrasound, and orbital computed tomography formed the basis for the diagnoses. PBMCs were isolated from 7.5 to 10 ml of fresh peripheral blood by Ficoll-Paque density gradient centrifugation. Trizol reagent was used to extract total RNA, and RNA quality was then checked on an Agilent 2100 Bioanalyzer. Here V drops 4 bases and J drops 4 bases, and the junction holds 11 bases not matched to any gene. From the cysteine through the phenylalanine, the CDR3 covers 16 amino acids. Only the CDR3 part of the read is kept: 48 bases, read in frame from the first base. For CDR1 and CDR2, the germline V gene lists SGHRS and YFSETQ.

Amplification of TCR beta CDR3 regions was carried out from RNA transcripts. The TCR CDR3 was subjected to a first round of RT-PCR using the HTBI primer set and the Qiagen OneStep RT-PCR kit. A second multiplex PCR round built the libraries, followed by size selection and purification. The libraries were sequenced on an Illumina HiSeq2000 using paired-end 100 bp reads. The paper's data handling went like this. SOAPnuke was used to process the raw data, with reads discarded if the reads contained adapters or uncalled bases, had a mean Phred below 15, or lacked an exact constant-primer or identifier match. COPE v1.2.5 was used to merge high-quality paired reads, and clonotypes were defined as unique nucleotide sequences. Clonotypes were aligned to IMGT TRBV, TRBD and TRBJ reference segments using MiTCR v1.1. Analysis was restricted to V-J combinations with a frequency above 0.0001, which covered 99% to 99.2% of repertoires. A TCS score was defined as the ratio between F50 (clonal expansion) and ExV (chaos), using BLOSUM62-based TCRdist between CDR3 peptides within each V-J. Welch's t-statistics and random forest reduced fewer than 600 V-J features to roughly 13, which were used in a naive Bayes classifier (R e1071). TCRdb cleaned the public reads at Q25 with fastp, built clones with MiXCR and kept in-frame beta chains. Rows with one shared CDR3 protein collapse into an entry with the most common genes and DNA. What appears here as the V and J calls and clone size reflects TCRdb's work, not the paper's. The sample profile shows around 600,000 distinct CDR3 sequences; approximately 15% of them were found once. The ten largest account for around 7% of the sample.

This TCR was recovered from a woman aged 18-29 years with Graves' ophthalmopathy. The sequence is built from TRBV5-1 and TRBJ1-1, with 9 middle bases fitting TRBD1. The specimen sequenced was blood. The CDR3 region has the sequence CASSPGQGKRSTEAFF. The DNA reads TGCGCCAGCAGCCCGGGACAGGGAAAAAGATCCACTGAAGCTTTCTTT.